The 28 T cell receptor beta chains presented below share a single source sample, sequenced in a study of T cell responses to AZD1222 COVID-19 vaccine. This table comes from immunoSEQ multiplex PCR, and its TCRdb copy is limited to in-frame clones, with some not included. The sample lists approximately 140,000 clones, 92% occurring once. The sequences come from peripheral blood, collected 28 days after the second AZD1222 dose. These receptor sequences come from an adult who received the AZD1222 COVID-19 vaccine.

Here the CDR3 DNA reads TGTGCCAGCAGCTTAGAGGGGGGGGGCGATTCACCCCTCCACTTT. This codes for CASSLEGGGDSPLHF. The chain couples TRBV7-9 to TRBJ1-6; a possible D gene is TRBD1 (6 bases). Trimming removed 1 base from V and 8 bases from J, with 12 bases in between. Germline assignment: CDR1 SEHNR and CDR2 FQNEAQ (reference sequence). The CDR3 sequence is 15 residues long.

The genes are TRBV4-1 and TRBJ2-7; D is ambiguous. The V gene lost 1 base and the J gene lost 0 bases, with 13 bases spanning the gap. The CDR3 extends over 16 amino acids. CDR1 is MGHRA, CDR2 YSYEKL, per germline. The CDR3, as DNA: TGCGCCAGCAGCCAAGGTCCGGGCCTAAGCTCCTACGAGCAGTACTTC. Translation: CASSQGPGLSSYEQYF.

This clone was counted once. The V call is TRBV19, the J call TRBJ1-3; D is uncertain. Germline V gene data show CDR1 as LNHDA and CDR2 as SQIVND (reference sequence). This CDR3 region has 17 residues. The V end was cut by 0 bases, the J end by 0 bases, with 12 bases between. CDR3 sequence reads: CASSIDLWSTSGNTIYF. The CDR3 coding sequence is TGTGCCAGTAGTATAGATCTCTGGTCAACCTCTGGAAACACCATATATTTT.

The chain employs TRBV4-3 and TRBJ2-7; 11 nucleotides match TRBD2. The CDR3 covers 14 residues. Germline values: CDR1 LGHNA, CDR2 YSLEER. The ends lost 2 bases at V and 6 bases at J; junction bases unmatched: 3. The CDR3 spells CASSQTSGSLEQYF. Here the CDR3 DNA reads TGCGCCAGCAGCCAAACTAGCGGGAGCCTCGAGCAGTACTTC.

This sequence joins TRBV5-1 and TRBJ1-3; tentative D call: TRBD1 (5 bases). The CDR3 is 16 residues long. V lost 4 bases and J 3 bases, leaving 17 bases between the germline ends. Germline-derived CDR1 and CDR2 are SGHRS and YFSETQ. Here the CDR3 reads CASSATGTLLGNTIYF. In DNA, the CDR3 is TGCGCCAGCAGCGCAACCGGGACGTTGCTTGGAAACACCATATATTTT.

The V gene is TRBV10-2, the J gene TRBJ2-2; D is unresolved. The CDR3 extends over 13 amino acids. Per germline, CDR1 WSHSY and CDR2 SAAADI. V lost 6 bases, J lost 9 bases, and 14 bases lay in between. The CDR3 DNA sequence: TGCGCCAGCAGCTTTTCCAGGACCAGGGAGCTGTTTTTT. The encoded protein is CASSFSRTRELFF.

The chain is built from TRBV5-1 and TRBJ2-3; TRBD1 matches at 11 bases. The V gene's germline CDR1 is SGHRS and CDR2 YFSETQ. Germline trimming cut 2 bases from V and 4 bases from J; bases unmatched to any gene: 6. The CDR3 loop spans 16 amino acids. CDR3 in DNA: TGCGCCAGCAGCTTAGGGACAGGGGGAGACGCAGATACGCAGTATTTT. Translated, it gives CASSLGTGGDADTQYF.

The chain recombines TRBV28 with TRBJ1-1, with D uncertain. Germline CDR1 MDHEN, CDR2 SYDVKM. CDR3 length: 10 amino acids. V dropped 7 bases and J dropped 11 bases, with 11 bases sitting between them. The CDR3 loop is CASNHFWAFF. DNA for the CDR3: TGTGCCAGCAACCACTTTTGGGCTTTCTTT. Combining the CDR3 with reference TRBV28 and TRBJ1-1 gives the whole variable domain DVKVTQSSRYLVKRTGEKVFLECVQDMDHENMFWYRQDPGLGLRLIYFSYDVKMKEKGDIPEGYSVSREKKERFSLILESASTNQTSMYLCASNHFWAFFGQGTRLTVV.

The chain has TRBV5-1 and TRBJ2-1; D unresolved. This CDR3 is 16 amino acids long. The germline gives CDR1 SGHRS, CDR2 YFSETQ. V lost 0 bases to trimming and J lost 5 bases, with 15 bases between them. Here the CDR3 DNA reads TGCGCCAGCAGCTTGGTCCGCCAGTATTATAACAATGAGCAGTTCTTC. Its protein product is CASSLVRQYYNNEQFF.

This chain uses TRBV19 with TRBJ1-2, with a possible D match to TRBD1 (6 bases). The V gene's germline CDR1 is LNHDA and CDR2 SQIVND (reference sequence). The V end was cut by 3 bases, the J end by 7 bases, with 15 bases between. The CDR3 spans 14 residues. CDR3 protein: CASSIFSQGGGYTF. The CDR3 coding sequence is TGTGCCAGTAGTATTTTTTCCCAAGGGGGTGGCTACACCTTC.

The gene calls are TRBV27 and TRBJ2-7; TRBD1 matches at 11 bases. Trimming removed 4 bases from V and 3 bases from J; junction bases left unmatched: 5. The germline V gene has CDR1 MNHEY and CDR2 SMNVEV (reference sequence). The CDR3 is 15 residues long. CDR3 region: CASSSPGQGVYEQYF. Here the CDR3 DNA reads TGTGCCAGCAGTTCCCCGGGACAGGGGGTCTACGAGCAGTACTTC.

This chain joins TRBV18 and TRBJ1-5; D ambiguous. From germline, CDR1 is KGHSH and CDR2 LQKENI. Trimming removed 6 bases at V and 4 bases at J, with 10 bases between. CDR3 length: 13 amino acids. The DNA for the CDR3 is TGTGCCAGCTCCCCCGCGGAGAATCAGCCCCAGCATTTT. Its protein is CASSPAENQPQHF.

The rearrangement joins TRBV30 to TRBJ1-3; D is ambiguous. This CDR3 has 13 residues. In germline, CDR1 is GTSNPN, CDR2 SVGIG (reference sequence). Trimming took off 8 bases at V and 2 bases at J, with 13 bases between the two ends. The CDR3 is CARSEGAGNTIYF. CDR3 bases: TGTGCCCGGTCGGAGGGAGCTGGAAACACCATATATTTT.

The genes are TRBV4-1 and TRBJ2-7; D is perhaps TRBD2 (7 bases). V lost 0 bases, J lost 5 bases, and 23 bases lay in between. The CDR3 contains 18 residues. From germline, CDR1 is MGHRA and CDR2 YSYEKL. The CDR3 region has the DNA TGCGCCAGCAGCCAAGAGGGGGCGGGAGTGATTTCTCTGGACGAGCAGTACTTC. This translates into CASSQEGAGVISLDEQYF.

The chain carries TRBV28 and TRBJ2-3; maybe TRBD2 (7 bases). CDR1 and CDR2 from the germline V gene are MDHEN and SYDVKM. CDR3 length: 16 residues. The V and J ends lost 5 bases and 10 bases respectively, with 25 bases between them. The CDR3 DNA reads TGTGCCAGCAGTGTCGTCTGGATGGGGGGGCTAGGGTCGCAGTATTTT. Its protein is CASSVVWMGGLGSQYF.

The chain combines TRBV28 with TRBJ1-4, with D hard to call. The CDR3 spans 13 residues. The V end was cut by 6 bases, the J end by 0 bases, with 5 bases between. Germline assignment: CDR1 MDHEN and CDR2 SYDVKM. This CDR3 is CASSTSTNEKLFF. The DNA for the CDR3 is TGTGCCAGCAGCACTTCAACTAATGAAAAACTGTTTTTT.

This chain connects TRBV19 to TRBJ1-5; D is ambiguous. Germline V CDR1 and CDR2: LNHDA, SQIVND (reference sequence). Trimming left V 1 base short and J 3 bases short, with 13 bases between. The CDR3 consists of 16 residues. This CDR3 reads CASSIVFRRVNQPQHF. CDR3 nucleotides: TGTGCCAGTAGTATAGTCTTTCGGAGGGTCAATCAGCCCCAGCATTTT.

The gene calls are TRBV27 and TRBJ2-5; a possible D gene is TRBD2 (5 bases). Germline CDR1 and CDR2: MNHEY and SMNVEV (reference sequence). This CDR3 spans 15 amino acids. Between the trimmed V and J ends, which lost 6 bases and 5 bases, there was a span of 19 bases. CDR3 region: CASRETGARRETQYF. CDR3 nucleotides: TGTGCCAGCAGAGAAACCGGAGCGAGGAGGGAGACCCAGTACTTC.

The V gene is TRBV7-2, the J gene TRBJ2-1; TRBD1 aligns across 9 bases. The J segment lost 7 bases and the V segment lost 5 bases, leaving 12 bases of the junction unmatched. The CDR3 length is 16 residues. The germline CDR1 and CDR2 sequences are SGHTA and FQGNSA. The CDR3, as DNA: TGTGCCAGCAGCCAACAGGGACAGGGATATGGGAATGAGCAGTTCTTC. Translated: CASSQQGQGYGNEQFF.

This clone was counted a single time. This chain links TRBV24-1 with TRBJ2-7; 10 nucleotides agree with TRBD1. The germline CDR1 and CDR2 sequences are KGHDR and SFDVKD. This CDR3 has 15 amino acids. The junction had 7 bases not matched to a gene; V was cut back by 4 bases and J by 5 bases. DNA for the CDR3: TGTGCCACCAGTGACACTCGGACAGGGGGAGACGAGCAGTACTTC. This encodes CATSDTRTGGDEQYF.

V is TRBV6-2 or TRBV6-3 and J is TRBJ1-1; D gene uncertain. Germline CDR1 reads MNHEY; CDR2 reads SVGEGT. Between the trimmed V and J ends, which lost 4 bases and 0 bases, there was a span of 12 bases. The length of the CDR3 is 15 residues. CDR3 sequence (DNA): TGTGCCAGCAGTTTTAAACGCCAGTTGAACACTGAAGCTTTCTTT. Translation gives CASSFKRQLNTEAFF.

The J gene is TRBJ2-1, the V gene TRBV24-1, with 13 bases identical to TRBD2. Per the germline V gene, CDR1 is KGHDR and CDR2 is SFDVKD. The trim removed 7 bases at V and 8 bases at J, leaving 4 bases unmatched. There are 14 residues in the CDR3. The CDR3 here is CATRSGTSGDEQFF. CDR3 nucleotides: TGTGCCACCAGGTCCGGGACTAGCGGGGATGAGCAGTTCTTC.

The chain recombines TRBV19 with TRBJ2-7; 10 bases line up with TRBD2. Trimming cost V 6 bases and J 5 bases; bases outside gene matches: 13. The CDR3 covers 16 residues. The germline V gene has CDR1 LNHDA and CDR2 SQIVND (reference sequence). The CDR3 nucleotides read TGTGCCAGTAGCCCCCCCTGGGCTAGCGGGAGTAACGAGCAGTACTTC. This encodes CASSPPWASGSNEQYF. Together with reference TRBV19 and TRBJ2-7, the CDR3 gives the full variable domain: DGGITQSPKYLFRKEGQNVTLSCEQNLNHDAMYWYRQDPGQGLRLIYYSQIVNDFQKGDIAEGYSVSREKKESFPLTVTSAQKNPTAFYLCASSPPWASGSNEQYFGPGTRLTVT.

The chain uses TRBV6-5 and TRBJ1-2; D is ambiguous. Trimming shortened V by 6 bases and J by 3 bases, and 5 bases separated the two germline ends. This CDR3 contains 11 residues. CDR1 is MNHEY, CDR2 SVGAGI, per germline. The DNA of the CDR3 is TGTGCCAGCAGCGACGACTATGGCTACACCTTC. Protein sequence: CASSDDYGYTF.

This chain uses TRBV25-1 with TRBJ2-7; weak D call: TRBD2 (6 bases). The CDR3 totals 15 residues. The germline CDR1 and CDR2 sequences are MGHDK and SYGVNS. Trimming left V 3 bases short and J 3 bases short, with 15 bases between. DNA of the CDR3: TGTGCCAGCAGTGACCGATTCGGGGGTAGCTACGAGCAGTACTTC. It yields the protein CASSDRFGGSYEQYF.

V is TRBV28 and J is TRBJ2-7; 8 nucleotides line up with TRBD1. There are 15 residues in the CDR3. Losses at the gene ends were 6 bases for V and 7 bases for J; bases not matched to a gene: 14. CDR1 and CDR2 from the germline V gene are MDHEN and SYDVKM. The CDR3 bases are TGTGCCAGCAGCTGGAGGACAGGGACGATCGGAGAGCAGTACTTC. This sequence encodes CASSWRTGTIGEQYF.

V usage is TRBV29-1 and J usage is TRBJ2-3, with a weak D call TRBD1 (5 bases). The V end was cut by 4 bases, the J end by 0 bases, with 11 bases between. Germline CDR1 is SQVTM and CDR2 is ANQGSEA. The CDR3 extends over 14 amino acids. CDR3 region: CSVVKTASTDTQYF. In DNA, the CDR3 is TGCAGCGTTGTTAAGACAGCTAGCACAGATACGCAGTATTTT.

This chain links TRBV4-3 with TRBJ1-1; unclear D gene. V shed 4 bases and J shed 1 base, with 16 bases lying between them. Germline CDR1 and CDR2: LGHNA and YSLEER. The length of the CDR3 is 16 residues. DNA for the CDR3: TGCGCCAGCAGCCTAGGACGCGAGGTGAGGAACACTGAAGCTTTCTTT. Protein product: CASSLGREVRNTEAFF.